The clone carrying this TCR beta chain was recorded many times. This sample's TCRbeta library carried unique molecular identifier barcodes. TCRdb redid the calling of the PCR reads with MiXCR, one entry per CDR3 protein. Among approximately 500,000 distinct CDR3 sequences listed, more than 9% were seen once. The data originate from a study of T-cell reconstitution after alpha-beta-depleted transplantation in children. V dropped 7 bases and J dropped 10; count of bases not matched to a gene: 6. CDR3 length equals 12 residues. CDR1 DFQATT and CDR2 SNEGSKA come from the germline V gene (reference sequence).

The genes are TRBV20-1 and TRBJ2-1; the match to TRBD2 covers 11 bases. The sequence derives from a child aged 2 to 10 with inherited bone marrow failure, due to receive a stem cell transplant. The specimen was PBMCs, collected before TCRalphabeta/CD19-depleted stem cell transplant. CDR3 in DNA: TGCAGTGTTCCGGGACTAGCGGAAGAGCAGTTCTTC. Translation gives CSVPGLAEEQFF.